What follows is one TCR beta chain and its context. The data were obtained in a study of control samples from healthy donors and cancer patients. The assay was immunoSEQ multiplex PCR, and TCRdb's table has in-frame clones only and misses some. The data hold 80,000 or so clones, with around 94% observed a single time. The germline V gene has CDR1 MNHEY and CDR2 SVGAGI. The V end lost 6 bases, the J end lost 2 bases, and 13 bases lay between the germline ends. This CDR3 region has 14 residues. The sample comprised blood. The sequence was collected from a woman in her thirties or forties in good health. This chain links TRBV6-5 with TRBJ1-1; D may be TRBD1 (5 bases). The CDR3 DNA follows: TGTGCCAGCAGCTGGGGGAGGACAAACACTGAAGCTTTCTTT. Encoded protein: CASSWGRTNTEAFF.